One and the same sample provided the 20 T cell receptor beta chains below, sequenced in a study of T cell responses to AZD1222 COVID-19 vaccine. Sequenced by immunoSEQ multiplex PCR; TCRdb stores in-frame clones only, minus some. The sample contains roughly 140,000 clones, roughly nine tenths of which appear only once. The source was peripheral blood, collected on day 0 of AZD1222 vaccination. These receptors were collected from an adult in good health.

The chain couples TRBV7-9 to TRBJ2-1, with D perhaps matching TRBD2 (5 bases). Per germline, CDR1 SEHNR and CDR2 FQNEAQ (reference sequence). Trimming took 7 bases from V and 3 from J, leaving 19 bases between them. The CDR3 totals 16 residues. DNA for the CDR3: TGTGCCAGCAACACTTTACTAGGTGGGCACTACAATGAGCAGTTCTTC. It yields the protein CASNTLLGGHYNEQFF.

This sequence joins TRBV9 and TRBJ1-2; 7 nucleotides line up with TRBD1. The germline V gene has CDR1 SGDLS and CDR2 YYNGEE. The CDR3 loop spans 14 amino acids. V lost 0 bases, J lost 7 bases, and 6 bases stayed unmatched. The CDR3 spells CASSVGDRRTGYTF. CDR3 in DNA: TGTGCCAGCAGCGTAGGGGACAGAAGGACTGGCTACACCTTC. Combining the CDR3 with reference TRBV9 and TRBJ1-2 gives the whole variable domain DSGVTQTPKHLITATGQRVTLRCSPRSGDLSVYWYQQSLDQGLQFLIQYYNGEERAKGNILERFSAQQFPDLHSELNLSSLELGDSALYFCASSVGDRRTGYTFGSGTRLTVV.

V and J are TRBV29-1 and TRBJ2-7; 7 positions agree with TRBD1. Germline CDR1 reads SQVTM; CDR2 reads ANQGSEA. The V gene end was trimmed by 6 bases and the J gene end by 3 bases; junction bases not matched to a gene: 5. This CDR3 has 12 residues. The CDR3 DNA reads as TGCAGCGTCAGCCGGGACAGCTACGAGCAGTACTTC. Translating gives CSVSRDSYEQYF.

This clone was detected only a few times. The rearrangement uses TRBV14 and TRBJ2-7, with 15 positions matching TRBD2. In germline, CDR1 is SGHDN, CDR2 FVKESK. CDR3 length equals 17 residues. Trimming took 4 bases from V and 5 from J; bases not matched to a gene: 9. The CDR3 spells CASSPYPGLAGGNEQYF. The DNA of the CDR3 is TGTGCCAGCAGCCCGTATCCGGGACTAGCGGGGGGAAACGAGCAGTACTTC.

The CDR3 coding sequence is TGTGCCAGTAGTCGCCAGACAGGGATTTTTGATACGCAGTATTTT. As protein: CASSRQTGIFDTQYF. V and J are TRBV19 and TRBJ2-3; 7 nucleotides line up with TRBD1. V lost 5 bases, J lost 6 bases, and 11 bases stayed unmatched. The CDR3 is made up of 15 amino acids. The V gene's germline CDR1 is LNHDA and CDR2 SQIVND (reference sequence).

The rearrangement uses TRBV6-5 and TRBJ2-5; D remains ambiguous. There are 13 residues in the CDR3. The V end lost 5 bases, the J end lost 5 bases, and 12 bases lay between the germline ends. The germline CDR1 and CDR2 sequences are MNHEY and SVGAGI. In nucleotides, the CDR3 is TGTGCCAGCAGTCATGACCTATTGGAGACCCAGTACTTC. It codes for CASSHDLLETQYF.

The J gene is TRBJ1-6, the V gene TRBV19; perhaps TRBD1 as D (6 bases). Germline V gene data show CDR1 as LNHDA and CDR2 as SQIVND (reference sequence). The CDR3 sequence is 14 residues long. V lost 10 bases and J lost 9, with 19 bases in between. The CDR3 here is CATRLGGNSSPLHF. For the CDR3, the DNA is TGTGCCACTCGCTTAGGGGGAAATAGTTCACCCCTCCACTTT.

This clone has just one count. The chain joins TRBV11-1 to TRBJ2-2; unclear D gene. Germline V CDR1 and CDR2: SGHAT, FQDESV (reference sequence). There are 15 residues in the CDR3. Trimming left V 1 base short and J 5 bases short, with 11 bases between. The CDR3 loop is CASSLDPGRTGELFF. The CDR3 coding sequence is TGTGCCAGCAGCTTAGATCCAGGTCGGACCGGGGAGCTGTTTTTT.

The V gene is TRBV19, the J gene TRBJ1-5, with TRBD1 identical over 9 bases. This CDR3 has 14 amino acids. V lost 5 bases and J lost 8; bases outside the gene matches: 7. CDR1 and CDR2 (germline): LNHDA, SQIVND (reference sequence). CDR3 protein: CASSGQGSGEPQHF. In nucleotides, the CDR3 is TGTGCCAGTAGTGGACAGGGGTCGGGAGAGCCCCAGCATTTT.

The V call is TRBV7-9, the J call TRBJ1-4; D not resolved. The V end lost 4 bases, the J end lost 1 base, and 7 bases lay between the germline ends. CDR3 size: 14 residues. Germline V gene sequence: CDR1 SEHNR, CDR2 FQNEAQ (reference sequence). CDR3 bases: TGTGCCAGCAGCTATGGCTTAACTAATGAAAAACTGTTTTTT. Its protein is CASSYGLTNEKLFF.

CDR3 protein: CASSLAQGPGNTIYF. The CDR3 nucleotides read TGTGCCAGCAGCTTAGCTCAAGGGCCCGGAAACACCATATATTTT. J is TRBJ1-3 and V is TRBV7-2; unclear D gene. Germline-derived CDR1 and CDR2 are SGHTA and FQGNSA. CDR3 length: 15 residues. The germline V and J ends were trimmed by 0 bases and 4 bases, with 10 bases remaining between them.

The J gene is TRBJ2-1, the V gene TRBV5-1, with TRBD2 as a possible D gene (6 bases). Trimming took off 1 base at V and 5 bases at J, with 13 bases between the two ends. The CDR3 has 15 residues. The germline gives CDR1 SGHRS, CDR2 YFSETQ. As DNA, the CDR3 is TGCGCCAGCAGCTTGTGGGGGGAGCGCGACAATGAGCAGTTCTTC. Protein product: CASSLWGERDNEQFF.

The chain carries TRBV6-5 and TRBJ1-1, with unresolved D. V dropped 6 bases and J dropped 6 bases, with 14 bases sitting between them. CDR3 size: 13 residues. Per germline, CDR1 MNHEY and CDR2 SVGAGI. CDR3 residues: CASRIQVAAEAFF. The CDR3, as DNA: TGTGCCAGCAGAATTCAGGTGGCGGCTGAAGCTTTCTTT.

This clone was seen only a few times. The J gene is TRBJ1-5, the V gene TRBV30; D is possibly TRBD1 (5 bases). Trimming stripped 2 bases from V and 3 bases from J, with 8 bases between. Germline CDR1 is GTSNPN and CDR2 is SVGIG (reference sequence). CDR3 size: 13 residues. In DNA, the CDR3 is TGTGCCTGGAGTCCGGGACCCAATCAGCCCCAGCATTTT. Encoded protein: CAWSPGPNQPQHF.

The chain links TRBV20-1 to TRBJ1-1; D not resolved. Germline assignment: CDR1 DFQATT and CDR2 SNEGSKA (reference sequence). Trimming left V 3 bases short and J 10 bases short, with 9 bases between. This CDR3 contains 10 residues. The CDR3 protein is CSASGSGAFF. CDR3 coding DNA: TGCAGTGCTAGTGGGTCGGGAGCTTTCTTT.

V is TRBV7-2 and J is TRBJ2-5, with D possibly TRBD2 on 6 matching bases. Germline assignment: CDR1 SGHTA and CDR2 FQGNSA. V was trimmed by 4 bases and J by 5 bases, leaving 11 bases between them. The CDR3 consists of 13 residues. CDR3 amino acids: CASSSTGRETQYF. DNA for the CDR3: TGTGCCAGCAGCTCGACGGGGAGGGAGACCCAGTACTTC.

The chain couples TRBV4-1 to TRBJ1-1, with D possibly TRBD1 on 5 matching bases. Germline V gives CDR1 MGHRA, CDR2 YSYEKL. V lost 4 bases to trimming and J lost 4 bases, with 16 bases between them. This CDR3 has 15 residues. The CDR3 sequence: CASSPSGVQGTEAFF. In DNA form, the CDR3 reads TGCGCCAGCAGCCCCTCGGGAGTGCAGGGCACTGAAGCTTTCTTT.

The V and J genes are TRBV9 and TRBJ2-1; perhaps TRBD2 as D (6 bases). CDR3 size: 16 residues. Germline V lookup: CDR1 SGDLS, CDR2 YYNGEE. V was clipped by 0 bases and J by 10 bases, with 20 bases between them. CDR3 DNA sequence: TGTGCCAGCAGCGTAGAGGCCCACTGGATGCGGGGCGAGCAGTTCTTC. Amino acids: CASSVEAHWMRGEQFF. The whole variable domain, filled in from reference TRBV9 and TRBJ2-1, reads DSGVTQTPKHLITATGQRVTLRCSPRSGDLSVYWYQQSLDQGLQFLIQYYNGEERAKGNILERFSAQQFPDLHSELNLSSLELGDSALYFCASSVEAHWMRGEQFFGPGTRLTVL.

The genes are TRBV21-1 and TRBJ1-5. TRBV21-1 is given as a pseudogene. This CDR3 spans 16 amino acids. CDR3 sequence: CASSKPGPRSDQPQHF. CDR3 DNA: TGTGCCAGCAGCAAACCGGGTCCCCGGTCGGATCAGCCCCAGCATTTT.

V is TRBV6-5 and J is TRBJ1-1; TRBD1 might be the D (6 bases). CDR1 is MNHEY, CDR2 SVGAGI, per germline. Between the trimmed V and J ends, which lost 0 bases and 1 base, there was a span of 9 bases. CDR3 length: 15 residues. CDR3 DNA sequence: TGTGCCAGCAGTTACTCGAGCAGGGGGAACACTGAAGCTTTCTTT. Its translation is CASSYSSRGNTEAFF.